These T cell receptor beta chains were read from a single sample in a study of early T cells in non-severe SARS-CoV-2 infection. TCRdb fed the 5' RACE reads into MiXCR, producing one record per CDR3 protein. In the table there are about 36,000 distinct CDR3 sequences, 6% to 8% of which are singletons. Sample: whole blood, taken at baseline. Receptor source: an adult who was a healthcare worker with PCR-confirmed SARS-CoV-2 infection or an uninfected control (not recorded which). The CDR3 runs from the conserved cysteine through the conserved F or W. A D gene is named only where the DNA matches it firmly. A row's size may be missing; if present it is once, few, many or a size class.

d_gene	abundance	v_gene	j_gene	CDR3nt	CDR3aa
-	few	TRBV19	TRBJ2-1	TGTGCCAGTAAGTTCGGCCATCAATCCAATGAGCAGTTCTTC	CASKFGHQSNEQFF
-	many	TRBV6-5	TRBJ1-1	TGTGCCAGCAGCCAATTGGGGACTGAAGCTTTCTTT	CASSQLGTEAFF
-	many	TRBV29-1	TRBJ1-2	TGCAGCGTTGGCTCAGGGCGGGATTATGGCTACACCTTC	CSVGSGRDYGYTF
-	-	TRBV5-1	TRBJ2-5	TGCGCCAGCAGCTTGGCCGAACGGGGCTTCCAAGAGACCCAGTACTTC	CASSLAERGFQETQYF
-	-	TRBV19	TRBJ2-2	TGTGCCAGTAGTATCCGGCCCGACGGGGAGCTGTTTTTT	CASSIRPDGELFF
-	many	TRBV12-3/TRBV12-4	TRBJ1-1	TGTGCCAGCAGCCGGACGGAGACTGAAGCTTTCTTT	CASSRTETEAFF
-	few	TRBV10-1	TRBJ1-1	TGCGCCAGCAGTGGTCACAGGGCGGGGGACACTGAAGCTTTCTTT	CASSGHRAGDTEAFF
-	-	TRBV20-1	TRBJ2-7	TGCAGTGCTAGAACAGGGAATTTCCTCTACGAGCAGTACTTC	CSARTGNFLYEQYF
TRBD1	-	TRBV20-1	TRBJ2-7	TGCAGTGCTCCCAGGGACAGCTCCTACGAGCAGTACTTC	CSAPRDSSYEQYF
-	few	TRBV9	TRBJ2-7	TGTGCCAGCAGCGTAGTTGATAGCGGCTACGAGCAGTACTTC	CASSVVDSGYEQYF
TRBD2	few	TRBV11-2	TRBJ2-7	TGTGCCAGCAGCTTAGGAGGGACTAGCAGGCCCTCTACGAAGCAGTACTTC	CASSLGGTSRPSTKQYF
-	many	TRBV19	TRBJ1-5	TGTGCCAGTAGTCGTCGGGGGGGGAGAGGCAATCAGCCCCAGCATTTT	CASSRRGGRGNQPQHF
-	few	TRBV20-1	TRBJ2-3	TGCAGTGCTAGCGACCGCACAGATACGCAGTATTTT	CSASDRTDTQYF
-	many	TRBV9	TRBJ1-1	TGTGCCAGCAGCGTAGAAGACCATACCACTGAAGCTTTCTTT	CASSVEDHTTEAFF
-	few	TRBV2	TRBJ1-4	TGTGCCAGCCAGGGCGAGGTAGAAAAACTGTTTTTT	CASQGEVEKLFF
-	many	TRBV10-3	TRBJ2-5	TGTGCCACTCGGATAGGACGGGAGCCACTGGAGACCCAGTACTTC	CATRIGREPLETQYF
-	many	TRBV6-6	TRBJ1-6	TGTGCCAGCAGTTACCAGGCAGGGGAAGATTCACCCCTCCACTTT	CASSYQAGEDSPLHF
-	many	TRBV5-6	TRBJ2-3	TGTGCCAGCAGCAGAACACAGGGGGGGAAAGGCACAGATACGCAGTATTTT	CASSRTQGGKGTDTQYF
-	-	TRBV7-9	TRBJ2-5	TGTGCCAGCAGCTTAGTCGGCGGGGAAGAGACCCAGTACTTC	CASSLVGGEETQYF
-	many	TRBV10-3	TRBJ2-3	TGTGCCATCAGTAGCACAGATACGCAGTATTTT	CAISSTDTQYF
-	few	TRBV2	TRBJ2-5	TGTGGGGGACGAGGCGACCAAGAGACCCAGTACTTC	CGGRGDQETQYF
TRBD1	many	TRBV11-2	TRBJ1-6	TGTGCCAGCAGCTTAAACTCCGGGACAGTCAATAATTCACCCCTCCACTTT	CASSLNSGTVNNSPLHF
-	-	TRBV6-6	TRBJ1-1	TGTGCCAGCAGTTACTTAGAGGGCGACACTGAAGCTTTCTTT	CASSYLEGDTEAFF
TRBD2	-	TRBV2	TRBJ2-7	TGTGCCAGCAAGGCTAGCGGGACCCCCTACGAGCAGTACTTC	CASKASGTPYEQYF
-	many	TRBV12-3/TRBV12-4	TRBJ2-1	TGTGCCAGCAGCACAAGTTACAATGAGCAGTTCTTC	CASSTSYNEQFF
TRBD2	many	TRBV28	TRBJ2-3	TGTGCCAGCAGTCTGGGAGGGCCCACAGATACGCAGTATTTT	CASSLGGPTDTQYF
TRBD1	-	TRBV20-1	TRBJ2-2	TGCAGTGCTAGACCCGGGACAGCGAACACCGGGGAGCTGTTTTTT	CSARPGTANTGELFF
TRBD1	-	TRBV6-5	TRBJ2-7	TGTGCCAGCAGTTACTCTCCCCCGGGACAGGGGGCCGAGCAGTACTTC	CASSYSPPGQGAEQYF
TRBD2	many	TRBV2	TRBJ2-7	TGTGCCAGCGTGTTTAGCGGGAGCCCCTACGAGCAGTACTTC	CASVFSGSPYEQYF
TRBD2	many	TRBV10-1	TRBJ2-2	TGCGCCAGCAGTGGGGAGACTAGCGGGAGTGTCAACACCGGGGAGCTGTTTTTT	CASSGETSGSVNTGELFF
-	many	TRBV29-1	TRBJ1-1	TGCAGCGCCGCCTTAGGGGGGATGAACACTGAAGCTTTCTTT	CSAALGGMNTEAFF
-	-	TRBV12-3/TRBV12-4	TRBJ2-3	TGTGCCAGCAGTTTAGGCGATTATACGCAGTATTTT	CASSLGDYTQYF
TRBD1	-	TRBV27	TRBJ2-2	TGTGCCAGCAGGGAACAGGGGCCCGGGGAGCTGTTTTTT	CASREQGPGELFF
-	-	TRBV12-3/TRBV12-4	TRBJ1-6	TGTGCCAGCAGTACCACAGAGCTCCATTCACCCCTCCACTTT	CASSTTELHSPLHF
-	few	TRBV6-6	TRBJ2-2	TGTGCCAGCAGCCCCCTTGTCGGGGAGCTGTTTTTT	CASSPLVGELFF
-	-	TRBV5-1	TRBJ2-2	TGCGCCAGCAGCTCGGCAGGGTCTTTCACCGGGGAGCTGTTTTTT	CASSSAGSFTGELFF
-	many	TRBV28	TRBJ1-5	TGTGCCAGCAGTCCTGCGTTAAGCAATCAGCCCCAGCATTTT	CASSPALSNQPQHF
-	many	TRBV25-1	TRBJ2-3	TGTGCCAGCAGTGGTCTTTTTCGCGCAGATACGCAGTATTTT	CASSGLFRADTQYF
-	few	TRBV29-1	TRBJ2-7	TGCAGCGTCCGCCTTGGGGCCTCGGGACTCATAACCGAGCAGTACTTC	CSVRLGASGLITEQYF
-	many	TRBV12-3/TRBV12-4	TRBJ2-3	TGTGCCAGCAGTCGTCGGCCAACAGGGTATGGTGCAGATACGCAGTATTTT	CASSRRPTGYGADTQYF
TRBD1	many	TRBV28	TRBJ1-5	TGTGCCAGCAGTCGGACAGGGGGGACCAATCAGCCCCAGCATTTT	CASSRTGGTNQPQHF
-	many	TRBV9	TRBJ1-2	TGTGCCAGCAGCGCACCCGGGGCCTCTGGGACCTATGGCTACACCTTC	CASSAPGASGTYGYTF